The source of this T cell receptor beta chain is a study of CD8+ T cells in alopecia areata (dated by TCRdb to the late 2010s). Some background on the complete study: The treated patients took part in an open-label pilot trial in which moderate-to-severe alopecia areata was treated with oral tofacitinib at 5 to 10 mg twice daily. Tofacitinib was given for 6 to 18 months, followed by 6 months of follow-up off drug to assess delayed response and recurrence. In treated patients, disease severity was measured using the SALT score, which gives the percentage of scalp surface area affected. High-throughput TCRbeta sequencing was used to examine T cell clonal expansion in alopecia areata in both the C3H/HeJ mouse model and human patients. Human TCRbeta sequencing covered scalp tissue and sorted CD4+ and CD8+ peripheral blood T cells from patchy and totalis/universalis alopecia areata patients and healthy controls. Tofacitinib-treated patients had biopsies at baseline and at 4 and 24 weeks of treatment, with a later scalp biopsy in several patients. Scalp clonality was compared among normal scalp (n=4), patchy alopecia areata scalp (n=8), and alopecia totalis/universalis scalp (n=8). RNA was extracted with the PAXgene miRNA kit for fixed scalp, the miRNeasy kit for PBMCs, and the RNeasy kit for mouse skin. Amplification of TCRbeta CDR3 regions was done by immunoSEQ multiplex PCR using 35 Vbeta forward primers and 13 Jbeta reverse primers. General study outcomes and caveats: During tofacitinib treatment, many expanded lesional clones stuck around in both scalp and blood, and this persistence may partly explain why relapse happens after treatment is stopped. Scalp clonality and the number of expanded CD8+ clones among the top 100 scalp clones were significantly decreased by tofacitinib. Scalp TCR repertoire analysis is complicated because resident alphabeta T cells in normal human skin are also sequenced, whereas mouse skin is dominated by gammadelta T cells. Compared with normal scalp, lesional scalp, particularly in alopecia totalis/universalis, had higher clonality and more expanded CD8+ clones, which suggests antigenic drive. TCR sequences shared between patients were less clear than in mice, possibly partly because of HLA diversity in the patient population. Because the treated cohort was small and had just a single nonresponder, larger studies are needed to establish links between baseline CD8+ expansion and response.

The CDR3 numbers 16 residues from cysteine through phenylalanine. The sequence is cut down to CDR3 DNA, 48 bases in frame from base 1. CDR1 LGHNA and CDR2 YNFKEQ were looked up in the germline V gene. V is cut by 4 bases and J by 6 bases, and the space between the germline ends is 19 bases. The treatment or condition tag for this specimen amounts to: oral pan-JAK inhibitor, 5-10 mg twice daily. From alopecia areata patients, peripheral blood was collected along with lesional scalp punch biopsies. After PBMCs were isolated by density centrifugation and stained for CD3, CD4 and CD8, a FACSAria was used to sort CD4+ and CD8+ T cells. The method was the immunoSEQ multiplex PCR assay. RNA was extracted from all samples and reverse transcribed into cDNA, which served as template for TCR sequencing. SuperScript III was used to make first-strand cDNA, primed with a 2:1 mix of oligo-dT and random hexamers. Amplification bias was assessed with a synthetic immune receptor repertoire, and residual bias was removed computationally. As for how the authors treated the data: After raw reads were preprocessed to remove errors, the CDR3 was defined following IMGT conventions as running from the conserved cysteine to phenylalanine. Clonality was calculated as 1 minus Shannon entropy normalized by log2 of the number of productive unique TCRs. Whether each scalp clone was CD4 or CD8 was inferred by checking scalp TCRbeta sequences against the CD4 and CD8 repertoires from sorted blood. What TCRdb holds here is the immuneACCESS table cut down to in-frame rearrangements. Part of the clones is not present; checked against another copy, under half of the missing clones reflect an unresolved V gene, and the others are unexplained. V and J calls and clone size follow that table, whereas D and trimming were derived from the DNA. For this sample there are fewer than 250,000 clones; about three fifths appear just once. Together, the top ten hold about 1.3% of the sample.

This clone came up a few times. What this receptor recognizes is not known. There are no base qualities to consult, and no much larger clone falls within one base. In this chain, TRBV4-2 is recombined with TRBJ2-1; the D segment may tentatively be TRBD1 or TRBD2, each giving 7 matched bases. Sequences were derived from CD4+ T cells sorted from blood, sampled at week 49, from a patient treated with tofacitinib. This clonotype originated in a human donor with alopecia areata. The base sequence is TGTGCCAGCAGCCCGCCAGGGGGGGGGCTAGCCAATGAGCAGTTCTTC. Translated, it gives CASSPPGGGLANEQFF.